This T cell receptor (beta chain) was recorded in a study of a mutant IDH1 vaccine in newly diagnosed glioma. Across the study: Treatment recipients were roughly 62% male and around 40% female, and their mean age was approximately 43 years. V12 took place at week 35, and V13 at week 47. General study results and limits: Changes in the top peripheral T cell clonotypes seemingly had no bearing on pseudoprogression.

Deletions cut 2 bases from V and 8 bases from J, with 16 bases between. Looked up from germline, CDR1 is MNHNS and CDR2 is SASEGT. The length of the CDR3 is 15 residues. Time point in this sample: week 47, end of study. In every dose of vaccine, 300 ug of mutant IDH1 20-mer peptide was given alongside topical imiquimod. Measured with immunoSEQ multiplex PCR; TCRdb has only the in-frame clones, and not every one. The profile shows around 50,000 clones, about 88% of them singletons. On this clone: The antigen remains unidentified.

The V and J genes are TRBV6-1 and TRBJ2-1; D uncertain. The source material was PBMCs, sampled from a glioma patient whose treatment included an IDH1 peptide vaccine. The sequence was collected from a woman aged 25 to 39 with glioma. Some clones in this sample may be carry-over from other donors' samples. CDR3 sequence: CASSEPPLRVHEQFF. CDR3 in DNA: TGTGCCAGCAGTGAACCACCTCTCCGGGTCCATGAGCAGTTCTTC.